These T cell receptor beta chains were read from a single sample in a study of blood T cells in healthy people across ages. TCRdb called the 5' RACE reads again in MiXCR, with one record for every CDR3 protein. The sample yields just over 1 million distinct CDR3 sequences, 35% to 55% seen once. Sequencing used blood. The receptors stem from a woman aged 55 to 70 in good health. CDR3s include the opening cysteine and the closing phenylalanine or tryptophan. A D gene is named only where the DNA matches it firmly.

V	D	J	length	CDR3
TRBV20-1	TRBD1	TRBJ2-5	15	CSAPYPDRGRETQYF
TRBV27	TRBD1	TRBJ2-1	17	CASSSPDRDGSYNEQFF
TRBV29-1	TRBD2	TRBJ2-1	15	CSVDGTSGSVNEQFF
TRBV15	.	TRBJ2-7	13	CATSPRGSYEQYF
TRBV7-9	.	TRBJ1-1	17	CASSSLPGTRMNTEAFF
TRBV2	.	TRBJ1-2	13	CASGGGTPYGYTF
TRBV20-1	TRBD2	TRBJ2-5	12	CSAHAGGETQYF
TRBV5-1	.	TRBJ1-1	15	CASSVATRLGTEAFF
TRBV6-5	.	.	15	CASSYSWAEVGEQYF
TRBV29-1	.	TRBJ2-2	14	CSVGVGLSTGELFF
TRBV15	.	TRBJ1-2	16	CATSRDLYRASAGYTF
TRBV28	.	TRBJ1-6	15	CASTHRASYNSPLHF
TRBV10-3	.	TRBJ1-1	13	CAISEQTNTEAFF
TRBV20-1	.	TRBJ2-1	12	CSARDGAYGQFF
TRBV14	.	TRBJ2-5	15	CASSSFGLAWETQYF
TRBV20-1	.	TRBJ2-5	12	CSARVDFREQYF
TRBV13	.	TRBJ2-7	15	CASSPAPRDSYEQYF
TRBV12-3/TRBV12-4	TRBD2	TRBJ2-7	13	CASSFTSGAEQYF
TRBV5-6	.	TRBJ2-5	12	CASSLDRETQYF
TRBV20-1	TRBD2	TRBJ2-4	13	CSAPIGGNNIQYF